What follows are 25 T cell receptor beta chains derived from one specimen sequenced in a study of shared clonotypes between healthy human individuals (dated by TCRdb to 2020 to 2022). Libraries were prepared through the immunoSEQ multiplex PCR assay. TCRdb limited this immuneACCESS table to in-frame rearrangements with V and J called. A share of clones is missing; checked studies link under half to unresolved V genes, and the rest is unexplained. The sample records 2 million to 2.5 million clones, approximately 95% of which are singletons. Clones ranked in the top ten supply over 0.1% of the sample. The specimen was naive CD4+ T cells sorted from blood. The cell subset or site label corresponds to: CD45RA+ positively selected. Receptors originate from a man younger than 35 in good health.

Comment on this clone: Other DNA sequences of this sample code for an identical CDR3. The V and J genes are TRBV30 and TRBJ1-1; the D is unclear. CDR3 length: 12 amino acids. In germline, CDR1 is GTSNPN, CDR2 SVGIG (reference sequence). V gave up 2 bases and J gave up 6 bases, with 10 bases separating them. The CDR3, as DNA: TGTGCCTGGAGTCCCGGGGAGGCTGAAGCTTTCTTT. Protein: CAWSPGEAEAFF.

This chain uses TRBV19 with TRBJ1-2, with TRBD1 as a possible D gene (6 bases). The CDR3 is 15 residues long. V was shortened by 7 bases and J by 7 bases, with 22 bases between the two germline ends. Per the germline V gene, CDR1 is LNHDA and CDR2 is SQIVND (reference sequence). The CDR3 bases are TGTGCCAGTACTACGGACAGTCCAACAAAGACTGGCTACACCTTC. Residues: CASTTDSPTKTGYTF.

CDR3 in DNA: TGTGCCAGAAGGGGGACACCAGGGGCTGAAGCTTTCTTT. Protein product: CARRGTPGAEAFF. The genes are TRBV30 and TRBJ1-1; perhaps TRBD1 as D (6 bases). The V end was cut by 8 bases, the J end by 6 bases, with 19 bases between. The V gene's germline CDR1 is GTSNPN and CDR2 SVGIG (reference sequence). This CDR3 is 13 amino acids long.

This rearrangement joins TRBV29-1 to TRBJ1-1; the D gene is possibly TRBD1 (6 bases). Trimming pared 3 bases from V and 8 bases from J, leaving 13 bases between. This CDR3 region has 12 residues. Germline CDR1 and CDR2: SQVTM and ANQGSEA. CDR3 bases: TGCAGCGTTGATCCGGACAGATCCGAAGCTTTCTTT. Amino acids: CSVDPDRSEAFF.

As regards this clone: Other nucleotide sequences in the sample specify the same CDR3. The rearrangement links TRBV6-5 to TRBJ2-7, with 8 positions matching TRBD1. The germline V gene encodes CDR1 MNHEY and CDR2 SVGAGI. Trimming removed 2 bases from V and 3 bases from J; junction bases left unmatched: 6. The CDR3 spans 15 residues. CDR3 DNA sequence: TGTGCCAGCAGTTACGCCGGACAGGGTAGCTACGAGCAGTACTTC. Its translation is CASSYAGQGSYEQYF.

The genes are TRBV6-6 and TRBJ1-1; 9 bases are shared with TRBD1. V was clipped by 6 bases and J by 11 bases; unmatched bases: 13. There are 14 residues in the CDR3. Per germline, CDR1 MNHNY and CDR2 SVGAGI (reference sequence). In DNA form, the CDR3 reads TGTGCCAGCAGGGCCCGGGACAGGGTTTTAGCGGCTTTCTTT. Residues: CASRARDRVLAAFF.

This clone was counted only a few times. The chain carries TRBV15 and TRBJ1-2, with D possibly being TRBD1 (5 bases). The CDR3 is 14 amino acids. V was pared by 0 bases and J by 7 bases, with 12 bases between. The germline gives CDR1 LNHNV, CDR2 YYDKDF (reference sequence). For the CDR3, the DNA is TGTGCCACCAGCAGAGAAGGGACGACCTCTGGCTACACCTTC. As protein: CATSREGTTSGYTF.

The chain recombines TRBV5-1 with TRBJ2-7, with a weak D call TRBD1 (6 bases). CDR3 length: 15 amino acids. Germline values: CDR1 SGHRS, CDR2 YFSETQ. Trimming took 4 bases from V and 2 from J, leaving 16 bases between them. The CDR3 nucleotides read TGCGCCAGCAGCGAACACAGGGTAGATACCTACGAGCAGTACTTC. Translated: CASSEHRVDTYEQYF.

The V gene is TRBV12-2, the J gene TRBJ2-3; TRBD2, the table's D call, lacks a check against the DNA. TRBV12-2 is a pseudogene. This CDR3 has 13 residues. The CDR3 DNA is TGTGCAAGGAGGCCGAGAGCGTCAGATACGCAGTATTTT. It yields the protein CARRPRASDTQYF.

A note on this clone: Other DNA variants within this sample encode the same CDR3. The chain combines TRBV2 with TRBJ1-2, with 7 bases fitting TRBD1. V was clipped by 6 bases and J by 4 bases; unmatched bases: 2. The germline V gene encodes CDR1 SNHLY and CDR2 FYNNEI. The CDR3 is made up of 12 amino acids. The CDR3 is CASSGTAYGYTF. CDR3 DNA: TGTGCCAGCAGCGGGACAGCCTATGGCTACACCTTC.

The V call is TRBV10-1, the J call TRBJ2-2, with D possibly matching TRBD1 (6 bases). CDR3 size: 14 residues. The V gene's germline CDR1 is WNHNN and CDR2 SYGVQD (reference sequence). V dropped 7 bases and J dropped 6 bases, with 15 bases sitting between them. Here the CDR3 DNA reads TGCGCCAGCACTTTCCAGGGGTTGGCCGGGGAGCTGTTTTTT. Amino acid sequence: CASTFQGLAGELFF.

The rearrangement uses TRBV2 and TRBJ2-3, with D possibly TRBD2 on 6 matching bases. The CDR3 totals 15 residues. V lost 7 bases and J lost 2, with 16 bases in between. CDR1 is SNHLY, CDR2 FYNNEI, per germline. The CDR3 sequence is CASMRTGGFTDTQYF. Written as DNA, the CDR3 is TGTGCCAGCATGAGGACTGGGGGGTTCACAGATACGCAGTATTTT.

Points on this clone: The sample has other DNA sequences that encode this CDR3 too. The V and J genes are TRBV18 and TRBJ1-5; D unresolved. This CDR3 is built from 13 residues. In germline, CDR1 is KGHSH, CDR2 LQKENI. V was clipped by 4 bases and J by 1 base, with 5 bases between them. The CDR3 sequence: CASSQNSNQPQHF. CDR3 nucleotide sequence: TGTGCCAGCTCACAAAACAGCAATCAGCCCCAGCATTTT.

For this clone: Other DNA sequences of this sample code for an identical CDR3. The rearrangement joins TRBV2 to TRBJ2-7; TRBD1 matches 8 bases. Per germline, CDR1 SNHLY and CDR2 FYNNEI. J gave up 6 bases and V 6 bases, and 7 bases lay outside the gene matches. The CDR3 has 13 residues. The CDR3 DNA reads TGTGCCAGCAGCGTGACAGGGGCTGGCGAGCAGTACTTC. It yields the protein CASSVTGAGEQYF.

The rearrangement uses TRBV9 and TRBJ2-1; D is uncertain. V dropped 3 bases and J dropped 6 bases, with 22 bases sitting between them. The CDR3 has 17 residues. The germline V gene has CDR1 SGDLS and CDR2 YYNGEE. The CDR3, as DNA: TGTGCCAGCAGCGCCCCTCCAGTTAGGGCAGTTCGCAATGAGCAGTTCTTC. It codes for CASSAPPVRAVRNEQFF.

The sample holds one count of this clone. The chain carries TRBV19 and TRBJ1-2; possibly TRBD1 for D (6 bases). The CDR3 has 14 residues. V dropped 5 bases and J dropped 6 bases, with 16 bases sitting between them. Germline-derived CDR1 and CDR2 are LNHDA and SQIVND (reference sequence). CDR3 DNA sequence: TGTGCCAGTAGTCCCCTCACAGGGCGGGATGGCTACACCTTC. This sequence encodes CASSPLTGRDGYTF. Full variable domain (rest looked up from reference TRBV19 and TRBJ1-2): DGGITQSPKYLFRKEGQNVTLSCEQNLNHDAMYWYRQDPGQGLRLIYYSQIVNDFQKGDIAEGYSVSREKKESFPLTVTSAQKNPTAFYLCASSPLTGRDGYTFGSGTRLTVV.

Remarks on this clone: A read error may account for a junction end that differs from germline. J is TRBJ2-2 and V is TRBV7-7, with TRBD1 matching over 10 bases. Germline V lookup: CDR1 SSHAT, CDR2 FNYEAQ (reference sequence). This CDR3 comprises 12 residues. The CDR3 nucleotides are TGCGGGACAGGGGAGGGCACCGGGGAGCTGTTTTTT. This gives the protein CGTGEGTGELFF.

This clone was recorded once. V gene TRBV6-5 combines with J gene TRBJ2-5, with D possibly called TRBD1 or TRBD2 (5 bases each). Trimming stripped 5 bases from V and 10 bases from J, with 11 bases between. Germline V gene data show CDR1 as MNHEY and CDR2 as SVGAGI. The CDR3 totals 11 residues. The CDR3 is CASSLGGNQYF. CDR3 bases: TGTGCCAGCAGTCTTGGGGGTAACCAGTACTTC.

This clone has only one observation. The J gene is TRBJ2-7, the V gene TRBV7-3; 9 bases align to TRBD1. Germline V CDR1 and CDR2: SGHTA, FQGTGA. The junction had 10 bases not matched to a gene; V was cut back by 5 bases and J by 5 bases. This CDR3 has 15 amino acids. The CDR3 is CASSPQTGGLDEQYF. The CDR3 region has the DNA TGTGCCAGCAGCCCACAAACAGGGGGCCTCGACGAGCAGTACTTC.

The J gene is TRBJ2-5, the V gene TRBV10-1, with D unclear. This CDR3 region has 12 residues. V lost 10 bases and J 5 bases, leaving 14 bases between the germline ends. CDR1 and CDR2 from the germline V gene are WNHNN and SYGVQD (reference sequence). The CDR3 loop reads CAIQTRRETQYF. The CDR3 nucleotides are TGCGCCATTCAGACTCGGCGGGAGACCCAGTACTTC.

The V gene is TRBV11-3, the J gene TRBJ1-1; 7 bases agree with TRBD1. The CDR3 is made up of 14 amino acids. Germline V lookup: CDR1 SGHNT, CDR2 YENEEA. After removal of 5 bases from V and 4 bases from J, the junction contained 7 bases not matched to a gene. As DNA, the CDR3 is TGTGCCAGCAGCCCAGGGGGGGGGCCCACTGAAGCTTTCTTT. Residues: CASSPGGGPTEAFF.

The chain has TRBV4-1 and TRBJ2-7; no clear D gene. Trimming shortened V by 0 bases and J by 2 bases, and 11 bases separated the two germline ends. The length of the CDR3 is 15 residues. CDR1 and CDR2 from the germline V gene are MGHRA and YSYEKL. The CDR3 nucleotides read TGCGCCAGCAGCCAAGAAGGATCCGGCCCCTACGAGCAGTACTTC. Translating it yields CASSQEGSGPYEQYF.

The V gene is TRBV7-8, the J gene TRBJ2-2; D uncertain. This CDR3 region has 15 residues. V gave up 1 base and J gave up 2 bases, with 8 bases separating them. Looked up from germline, CDR1 is SGHVS and CDR2 is FQNEAQ. CDR3 residues: CASSLVSINTGELFF. The DNA of the CDR3 is TGTGCCAGCAGCTTAGTGTCTATAAACACCGGGGAGCTGTTTTTT.

The gene calls are TRBV5-1 and TRBJ1-2, with 8 bases matching TRBD1. V was clipped by 5 bases and J by 8 bases; unmatched bases: 8. CDR3 length equals 13 residues. Germline-derived CDR1 and CDR2 are SGHRS and YFSETQ. CDR3 in DNA: TGCGCCAGCAGTTCCAACACAGGGGGAGGCTACACCTTC. It codes for CASSSNTGGGYTF.

The chain is built from TRBV7-9 and TRBJ2-7; D gene uncertain. The germline V gene has CDR1 SEHNR and CDR2 FQNEAQ (reference sequence). The CDR3 is made up of 13 amino acids. The germline V and J ends were trimmed by 4 bases and 4 bases, with 11 bases remaining between them. CDR3 sequence: CASSSGVQYEQYF. The CDR3 nucleotides read TGTGCCAGCAGCTCCGGAGTTCAGTACGAGCAGTACTTC.